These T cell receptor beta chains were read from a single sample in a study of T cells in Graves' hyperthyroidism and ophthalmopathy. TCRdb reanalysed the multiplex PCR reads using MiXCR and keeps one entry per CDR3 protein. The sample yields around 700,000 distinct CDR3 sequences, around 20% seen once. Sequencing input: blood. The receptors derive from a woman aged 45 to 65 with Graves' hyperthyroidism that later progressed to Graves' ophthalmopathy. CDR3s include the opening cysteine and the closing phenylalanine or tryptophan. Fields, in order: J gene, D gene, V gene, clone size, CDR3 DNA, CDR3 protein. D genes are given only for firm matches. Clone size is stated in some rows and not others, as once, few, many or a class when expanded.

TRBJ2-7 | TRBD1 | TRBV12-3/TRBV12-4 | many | TGTGCCAGCAGCCAGGGACAGGGTGGCGAGCAGTACTTC | CASSQGQGGEQYF
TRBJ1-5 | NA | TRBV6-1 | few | TGTGCCAGCAGATGGGACGCATATAGCAATCAGCCCCAGCATTTT | CASRWDAYSNQPQHF
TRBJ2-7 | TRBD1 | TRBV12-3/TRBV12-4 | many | TGTGCCAGCAGTTCGACAGGGAAAGAGCAGTACTTC | CASSSTGKEQYF
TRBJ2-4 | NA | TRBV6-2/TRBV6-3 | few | TGTGCCAGCAGCCGAAAGGGTCGCATTCAGTACTTC | CASSRKGRIQYF
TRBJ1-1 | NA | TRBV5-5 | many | TGTGCCAGCAGCTTGTCCTGGTCCGCGGGGACTGAAGCTTTCTTT | CASSLSWSAGTEAFF
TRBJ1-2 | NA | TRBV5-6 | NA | TGTGCCAGCAGCCCGAGGAATGTGTATGGCTACACCTTC | CASSPRNVYGYTF
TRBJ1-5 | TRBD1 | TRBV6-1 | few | TGTGCCAGCACTCAAAAGGACAGGGACAATCAGCCCCAGCATTTT | CASTQKDRDNQPQHF
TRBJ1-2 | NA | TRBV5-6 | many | TGTGCCAGCAGCTTGATACGACAGGAGGTGAACTATGGCTACACCTTC | CASSLIRQEVNYGYTF
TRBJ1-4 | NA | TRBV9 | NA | TGTGCCAGCAGCGGGGGGCCGGGGGAAAAACTGTTTTTT | CASSGGPGEKLFF
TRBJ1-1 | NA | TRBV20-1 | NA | TGCAGTGCTAGAGATTGGCGGACACTGAACACTGAAGCTTTCTTT | CSARDWRTLNTEAFF
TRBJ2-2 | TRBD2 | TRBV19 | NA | TGTGCCAGTAGTCTACTAGCGGGGGGCTACACCGGGGAGCTGTTTTTT | CASSLLAGGYTGELFF
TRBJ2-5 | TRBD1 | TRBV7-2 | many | TGTGCCAGCAGCTTTACCGCCACAGGGGCTGAGACCCAGTACTTC | CASSFTATGAETQYF
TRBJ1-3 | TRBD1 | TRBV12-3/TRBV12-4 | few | TGTGCCAGCAGTTCCCCCAACAGGGGATCTGGAAACACCATATATTTT | CASSSPNRGSGNTIYF
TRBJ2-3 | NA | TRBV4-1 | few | TGCGCCAGCAGCCAAGGCCAGGTGCCTAGCACAGATACGCAGTATTTT | CASSQGQVPSTDTQYF
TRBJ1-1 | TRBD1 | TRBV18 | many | TGTGCCAGCTCACCACCCGGGACAGGGGACACTGAAGCTTTCTTT | CASSPPGTGDTEAFF
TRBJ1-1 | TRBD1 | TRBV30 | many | TGTGCCTGGAGCGGGACAGGGGAGGTGAACACTGAAGCTTTCTTT | CAWSGTGEVNTEAFF
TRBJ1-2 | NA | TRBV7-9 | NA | TGTGCCAGCAGCTTACAACTGATTAACTATGGCTACACCTTC | CASSLQLINYGYTF
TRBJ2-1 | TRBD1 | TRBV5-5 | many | TGTGCCAGCAGCTTTACAGGGGATAACAATGAGCAGTTCTTC | CASSFTGDNNEQFF
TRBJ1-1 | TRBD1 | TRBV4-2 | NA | TGTGCCAGCAGCCGAATACAGGGGGCGAACACTGAAGCTTTCTTT | CASSRIQGANTEAFF
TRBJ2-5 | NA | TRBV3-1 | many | TGTGCCAGCAGCCAAGAGGCGCAGGCCGAGAGGACCCAGTACTTC | CASSQEAQAERTQYF
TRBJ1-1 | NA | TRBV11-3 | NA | TGTGCCAGCAGCTTAGACACCGCCGGGAACACTGAAGCTTTCTTT | CASSLDTAGNTEAFF
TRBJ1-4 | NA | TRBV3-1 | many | TGTGCCAGCAGCCCGGGCCAGGGGATAGAAAAACTGTTTTTT | CASSPGQGIEKLFF
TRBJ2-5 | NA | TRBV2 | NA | TGTGCCAGCAGGGAGGGGGCAGAGACCCAGTACTTC | CASREGAETQYF
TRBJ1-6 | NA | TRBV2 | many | TGTGCCAGCAGTAGGGTAGCTCGCCTCCACTTT | CASSRVARLHF
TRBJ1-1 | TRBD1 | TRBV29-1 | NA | TGCAGCGTTCGGTCTAGGGGCAGGGGGCCTTCTGAAGCTTTCTTT | CSVRSRGRGPSEAFF
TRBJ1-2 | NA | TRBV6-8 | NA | TGTGCCAGCAGCTACGTCGCAGGGAACTATGGCTACACCTTC | CASSYVAGNYGYTF
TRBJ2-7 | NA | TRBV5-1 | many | TGCGCCAGCAGCCCAGGGACTTTCTACGAGCAGTACTTC | CASSPGTFYEQYF
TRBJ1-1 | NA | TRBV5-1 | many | TGCGCCAGCAGCTCGCGGGTTGGTGAAGCTTTCTTT | CASSSRVGEAFF
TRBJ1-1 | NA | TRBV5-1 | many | TGCGCCAGCAGGACCGGGGGGCAGAACACTGAAGCTTTCTTT | CASRTGGQNTEAFF